A single sample gave rise to the 22 T cell receptor beta chains below, sequenced in a study of identical twins. TCRdb fed the 5' RACE reads into MiXCR, producing one record per CDR3 protein. The sample shows around 550,000 distinct CDR3 sequences, 13% to 15% of them seen only once. The same sample was also used in a study of yellow fever vaccine responses in identical twins.

Material: CD4+ T cells sorted from blood. Receptors originate from a woman younger than 30 in good health.

The table lists this clonotype with many counts. This chain joins TRBV12-3 or TRBV12-4 and TRBJ2-7; D ambiguous. V was shortened by 2 bases and J by 0 bases, with 5 bases between the two germline ends. This CDR3 is built from 13 residues. The CDR3, as DNA: TGTGCCAGCAGTTTAACCAGCTCCTACGAGCAGTACTTC. The encoded protein is CASSLTSSYEQYF.

This clonotype was counted only a few times. The chain couples TRBV7-9 to TRBJ1-2; D remains ambiguous. Trimming took off 2 bases at V and 3 bases at J, with 10 bases between the two ends. The CDR3 runs to 14 residues. Germline values: CDR1 SEHNR, CDR2 FQNEAQ (reference sequence). The chain's CDR3 is CASSLWVSDYGYTF. The DNA for the CDR3 is TGTGCCAGCAGCTTATGGGTTTCGGACTATGGCTACACCTTC.

The V gene is TRBV7-8, the J gene TRBJ2-1; no definite D call. The ends were cut back, 4 bases at V and 5 bases at J, with 9 bases in the middle. Germline values: CDR1 SGHVS, CDR2 FQNEAQ. The CDR3 runs 13 residues. The CDR3 reads CASSSNTDNEQFF. CDR3 nucleotides: TGTGCCAGCAGCTCTAACACGGACAATGAGCAGTTCTTC.

This clonotype was detected many times. This chain connects TRBV6-1 to TRBJ1-2; D call uncertain. CDR1 is MNHNS, CDR2 SASEGT, per germline. The CDR3 runs 17 residues. Trimming shortened V by 7 bases and J by 1 base, and 22 bases separated the two germline ends. The CDR3 loop reads CASINSGPSAFNYGYTF. Written as DNA, the CDR3 is TGTGCCAGCATCAACAGTGGGCCGTCGGCATTTAACTATGGCTACACCTTC.

The table lists this clonotype with a few counts. V is TRBV7-2 and J is TRBJ2-1; D is unresolved. CDR1 and CDR2 from the germline V gene are SGHTA and FQGNSA. V lost 1 base and J lost 5, with 9 bases in between. This CDR3 is built from 14 residues. The CDR3 DNA is TGTGCCAGCAGCTTAGGAGCAGCAAACAATGAGCAGTTCTTC. It translates to CASSLGAANNEQFF.

The chain employs TRBV5-1 and TRBJ2-3; 10 bases fit TRBD2. CDR3 length: 14 amino acids. V shed 5 bases and J 4 bases; nucleotides not matched to a gene: 4. Germline values: CDR1 SGHRS, CDR2 YFSETQ. This chain's CDR3 is CASRLAGEADTQYF. The CDR3 DNA reads TGCGCCAGCAGGCTAGCGGGAGAGGCAGATACGCAGTATTTT.

This clonotype has a handful of counts. This chain connects TRBV27 to TRBJ1-5, with a weak D call TRBD1 (6 bases). Germline values: CDR1 MNHEY, CDR2 SMNVEV (reference sequence). The length of the CDR3 is 15 residues. Trimming removed 5 bases from V and 0 bases from J, with 11 bases in between. The CDR3 nucleotides read TGTGCCAGCAGTCAGGGGAGATATAGCAATCAGCCCCAGCATTTT. It codes for CASSQGRYSNQPQHF.

This chain links TRBV4-2 with TRBJ1-1; weak D call: TRBD1 (5 bases). In germline, CDR1 is LGHNA, CDR2 YNFKEQ. V lost 1 base to trimming and J lost 2 bases, with 17 bases between them. The CDR3 length is 17 residues. CDR3 sequence reads: CASSQVISGTLNTEAFF. CDR3 DNA sequence: TGTGCCAGCAGCCAAGTCATCTCCGGGACCTTAAACACTGAAGCTTTCTTT.

V usage is TRBV14 and J usage is TRBJ2-3; TRBD1 agrees at 8 bases. Germline V gives CDR1 SGHDN, CDR2 FVKESK. V shed 4 bases and J 2 bases; nucleotides not matched to a gene: 8. The CDR3 is 16 amino acids. The CDR3 region is CASSPRTGSFTDTQYF. For the CDR3, the DNA is TGTGCCAGCAGCCCGCGGACAGGGTCGTTCACAGATACGCAGTATTTT. Using reference TRBV14 and TRBJ2-3 for the parts outside the CDR3, the full variable domain is EAGVTQFPSHSVIEKGQTVTLRCDPISGHDNLYWYRRVMGKEIKFLLHFVKESKQDESGMPNNRFLAERTGGTYSTLKVQPAELEDSGVYFCASSPRTGSFTDTQYFGPGTRLTVL.

This clonotype was counted many times. The genes are TRBV10-3 and TRBJ1-6; possible D gene TRBD1, 6 bases. The length of the CDR3 is 13 residues. With 11 bases removed from V and 6 bases from J, the gap between germline ends came to 14 bases. In germline, CDR1 is ENHRY, CDR2 SYGVKD. The CDR3 coding sequence is TGTGCCGCGCGGGGGCCGGCTAATTCACCCCTCCACTTT. Its protein product is CAARGPANSPLHF.

This clonotype occurred a few times. This chain connects TRBV20-1 to TRBJ1-6; D is undetermined. V dropped 0 bases and J dropped 3 bases, with 15 bases sitting between them. The CDR3 totals 17 residues. Germline values: CDR1 DFQATT, CDR2 SNEGSKA (reference sequence). CDR3 in DNA: TGCAGTGCTAGAGATCGAGTTCAACCAAGCTATAATTCACCCCTCCACTTT. Its translation: CSARDRVQPSYNSPLHF.

This clonotype was picked up a small number of times. This chain joins TRBV3-1 and TRBJ1-1, with 7 bases that match TRBD1. V dropped 1 base and J dropped 8; count of bases not matched to a gene: 7. There are 14 residues in the CDR3. Germline V gene data show CDR1 as LGHDT and CDR2 as YNNKEL (reference sequence). CDR3 residues: CASSQGVTGKEAFF. DNA of the CDR3: TGTGCCAGCAGCCAAGGCGTGACAGGGAAAGAAGCTTTCTTT.

This clonotype occurred a few times. The gene calls are TRBV3-1 and TRBJ2-1, with 11 bases lining up with TRBD1. The V and J ends lost 5 bases and 10 bases, in that order; junction bases with no gene match: 7. Germline-derived CDR1 and CDR2 are LGHDT and YNNKEL (reference sequence). The CDR3 is 14 amino acids. The CDR3 coding sequence is TGTGCCAGCAGCGTCGGGACAGGGGGGAAGGAGCAGTTCTTC. Translating it yields CASSVGTGGKEQFF.

This clonotype appeared a few times. The genes are TRBV5-1 and TRBJ1-2; D not certain. The CDR3 is made up of 13 amino acids. Trimming took 0 bases from V and 4 from J, leaving 7 bases between them. Germline lookup yields CDR1 SGHRS and CDR2 YFSETQ. The CDR3 protein is CASSLEAAYGYTF. The CDR3, as DNA: TGCGCCAGCAGCTTGGAGGCAGCCTATGGCTACACCTTC. The full variable domain, rest sourced from reference TRBV5-1 and TRBJ1-2, is KAGVTQTPRYLIKTRGQQVTLSCSPISGHRSVSWYQQTPGQGLQFLFEYFSETQRNKGNFPGRFSGRQFSNSRSEMNVSTLELGDSALYLCASSLEAAYGYTFGSGTRLTVV.

This clonotype has at least ten counts. The chain couples TRBV12-3 or TRBV12-4 to TRBJ2-2; D is unresolved. Trimming shortened V by 1 base and J by 7 bases, and 4 bases separated the two germline ends. This CDR3 is built from 12 residues. The CDR3 DNA is TGTGCCAGCAGTTTAGGGGGCGGGGAGCTGTTTTTT. This codes for CASSLGGGELFF.

The chain combines TRBV6-5 with TRBJ2-5; tentatively, D is TRBD1 (5 bases). The germline CDR1 and CDR2 sequences are MNHEY and SVGAGI. The CDR3 extends over 14 amino acids. Trimming took 0 bases from V and 2 from J, leaving 7 bases between them. Here the CDR3 reads CASSYSRQQETQYF. In DNA, the CDR3 is TGTGCCAGCAGTTACTCGAGACAGCAAGAGACCCAGTACTTC.

The genes are TRBV2 and TRBJ2-1; 10 bases map to TRBD2. The germline gives CDR1 SNHLY, CDR2 FYNNEI. Germline trimming cut 0 bases from V and 9 bases from J; bases unmatched to any gene: 5. The CDR3 has 15 amino acids. The CDR3 here is CASSEALAGGTEQFF. The CDR3 DNA reads TGTGCCAGCAGTGAAGCGTTAGCGGGAGGAACTGAGCAGTTCTTC.

This clonotype was found a few times. This chain links TRBV5-1 with TRBJ2-7, with TRBD1 matching over 9 bases. The trim removed 4 bases at V and 2 bases at J, leaving 4 bases unmatched. CDR1 SGHRS and CDR2 YFSETQ come from the germline V gene. The CDR3 length is 14 residues. The CDR3 DNA follows: TGCGCCAGCAGCCGGACAGGGGCGACCTACGAGCAGTACTTC. Protein product: CASSRTGATYEQYF.

V gene TRBV9 combines with J gene TRBJ1-5; D is undetermined. CDR1 is SGDLS, CDR2 YYNGEE, per germline. This CDR3 region has 15 residues. Trimming took 1 base from V and 0 from J, leaving 8 bases between them. The CDR3 nucleotides are TGTGCCAGCAGCGTAAGTCAGTATAGCAATCAGCCCCAGCATTTT. Protein product: CASSVSQYSNQPQHF.

This clonotype was picked up a small number of times. This chain joins TRBV6-5 and TRBJ1-6, with D perhaps TRBD1 (5 bases). CDR3 length: 15 residues. V was clipped by 2 bases and J by 7 bases, with 12 bases between them. The germline V gene encodes CDR1 MNHEY and CDR2 SVGAGI. CDR3 DNA: TGTGCCAGCAGTTACGAGGGGATCGGGAATTCACCCCTCCACTTT. This encodes CASSYEGIGNSPLHF.

The rearrangement joins TRBV6-5 to TRBJ2-5; a possible D gene is TRBD2 (5 bases). CDR1 is MNHEY and CDR2 is SVGAGI in the germline V gene. Trimming cost V 2 bases and J 5 bases, with 15 bases left between them. The CDR3 has 15 amino acids. The CDR3 sequence is CASSYERSPGETQYF. DNA for the CDR3: TGTGCCAGCAGTTACGAACGGTCCCCGGGGGAGACCCAGTACTTC.

This clonotype appeared a few times. The V and J genes are TRBV6-1 and TRBJ1-1, with 9 bases aligning to TRBD1. V dropped 5 bases and J dropped 1; count of bases not matched to a gene: 5. Germline loops: CDR1 MNHNS, CDR2 SASEGT. This CDR3 region has 15 residues. CDR3 sequence (DNA): TGTGCCAGCAGTAAACCGGGACAGGGGAACACTGAAGCTTTCTTT. It translates to CASSKPGQGNTEAFF.